The present T cell receptor (beta chain) was sequenced within a study of T-cell reconstitution after alpha-beta-depleted transplantation in children. This sample's TCRbeta library carried unique molecular identifier barcodes. One entry per CDR3 protein, called by TCRdb with MiXCR from the PCR reads. Of roughly 100,000 distinct CDR3 sequences listed, around 6% are singletons. This clonotype was seen a few times. Its antigen remains unknown. This CDR3 is 16 amino acids long. Between the trimmed V and J ends, which lost 2 bases and 0 bases, there was a span of 12 bases. Germline V CDR1 and CDR2: SGDLS, YYNGEE. General study points: Several hundred graft clones that had expanded were reportedly the source of alpha-beta T cells about two months after transplant.

This receptor was identified in a female patient between 2 and 10 years old who had a stem cell transplant for Fanconi anemia, so the T cells may come from the graft donor. The chain has TRBV9 and TRBJ2-1; TRBD2 is a possible D gene (6 bases). The sample here was PBMCs, mostly from graft donor cells, taken 60 days after TCRalphabeta/CD19-depleted stem cell transplant. This CDR3 reads CASSVGGASSYNEQFF. In DNA, the CDR3 is TGTGCCAGCAGCGTGGGCGGGGCGAGCTCCTACAATGAGCAGTTCTTC.